The following is a T cell receptor (beta chain) sequence with its context. Treatment meaning: approximately 18 received Ad26.COV2.S at low or high dose, single or two shots; about 5 received placebo; per-sample allocation not given. After the first vaccine or placebo injection, samples were drawn on day 63. This record comes from a study of Ad26.COV2.S vaccination and SARS-CoV-2 variants. Only in-frame clones appear in the TCRdb table, and some are missing; sequencing was by immunoSEQ multiplex PCR. The sample consists of about 680,000 clones, roughly 90% of them appearing once. The material sequenced was peripheral blood, taken in a trial of Ad26.COV2.S vaccine versus placebo. This clonotype was obtained from a person between 18 and 59 years old who received the Ad26.COV2.S COVID-19 vaccine or a placebo.

Here the CDR3 DNA reads TGTGCCAGCAGCCCCCAATCCCCCCTAGCGGGAGGGGAGCAGTTCTTC. This sequence encodes CASSPQSPLAGGEQFF. The chain recombines TRBV7-8 with TRBJ2-1; 12 bases line up with TRBD2. From germline, CDR1 is SGHVS and CDR2 FQNEAQ. CDR3 length: 16 amino acids. Trimming took 5 bases from V and 10 from J; bases not matched to a gene: 12.